The next 21 T cell receptor beta chains were all read from a single sample in a study of blood T cells in healthy people across ages. The use of a sample-barcoded 5' primer and a J-beta primer mix characterized a second PCR of about 7 to 12 cycles. MiXCR was run by TCRdb on the 5' RACE reads, yielding one entry per CDR3 protein. Of roughly 2 million distinct CDR3 sequences in the sample, around half were seen once. Input material: blood. The receptor set was obtained from a woman aged 40 to 55 in good health.

On this clonotype: One end of the junction is discordant with germline, which a read error may explain. The chain couples TRBV7-9 to TRBJ2-7; 12 bases match TRBD1. CDR3 length: 14 amino acids. In germline, CDR1 is SEHNR, CDR2 FQNEAQ (reference sequence). The CDR3 region is CACSWGQGAYEQYF. In DNA, the CDR3 is TGTGCCTGCAGCTGGGGACAGGGGGCTTACGAGCAGTACTTC.

This clonotype occurred a few times. The chain recombines TRBV4-1 with TRBJ2-5, with D perhaps TRBD1 (5 bases). The DNA end is more similar to TRBJ2-7, so the J call may be wrong. The CDR3 consists of 15 residues. CDR1 MGHRA and CDR2 YSYEKL come from the germline V gene. DNA for the CDR3: TGCGCCAGCAGCCAAGGTCTCGGCGACAGCCGCGAGCAGTACTTC. It encodes CASSQGLGDSREQYF.

The chain recombines TRBV15 with TRBJ2-3; D gene unclear. This CDR3 region has 12 residues. CDR1 is LNHNV and CDR2 is YYDKDF in the germline V gene (reference sequence). V shed 0 bases and J shed 6 bases, with 4 bases lying between them. For the CDR3, the DNA is TGTGCCACCAGCAGAGATTGGGATACGCAGTATTTT. Translating gives CATSRDWDTQYF.

The gene calls are TRBV29-1 and TRBJ2-3; 7 positions agree with TRBD1. CDR3 length: 13 amino acids. Germline CDR1 and CDR2: SQVTM and ANQGSEA. The V and J ends lost 7 bases and 7 bases, in that order; junction bases with no gene match: 11. The CDR3 DNA reads TGCAGCGCTAGGACAGGTTCGGATAATACGCAGTATTTT. Translation gives CSARTGSDNTQYF.

This clonotype was detected only once. The gene calls are TRBV20-1 and TRBJ2-3; D gene ambiguous. Trimming removed 6 bases from V and 3 bases from J, with 13 bases in between. Germline V gene lookup returns CDR1 DFQATT and CDR2 SNEGSKA (reference sequence). The CDR3 loop spans 13 amino acids. This CDR3 reads CSAPKVRTDTQYF. CDR3 nucleotides: TGCAGTGCCCCGAAGGTCAGAACAGATACGCAGTATTTT.

This clonotype showed up just a few times. The V gene is TRBV10-3, the J gene TRBJ2-5; TRBD1 might be the D (6 bases). The V gene's germline CDR1 is ENHRY and CDR2 SYGVKD. This CDR3 is 16 amino acids long. V was cut by 8 bases and J by 3 bases, with 22 bases left in between. CDR3 sequence reads: CAIDTEGTLEEETQYF. The CDR3 DNA follows: TGTGCCATCGATACCGAAGGGACACTTGAAGAAGAGACCCAGTACTTC.

This sequence joins TRBV29-1 and TRBJ2-1; perhaps TRBD2 as D (7 bases). The J call may be in error: the DNA end matches TRBJ2-7 better. The V gene's germline CDR1 is SQVTM and CDR2 ANQGSEA. The CDR3 has 17 amino acids. The CDR3 region has the DNA TGCAGCGTTGAAGGGGGGGGGCTATCCGCAGTCTACAATGAGCAGTACTTC. Its translation: CSVEGGGLSAVYNEQYF.

J is TRBJ2-1 and V is TRBV3-1; TRBD2 matches 10 bases. Germline loops: CDR1 LGHDT, CDR2 YNNKEL (reference sequence). Unmatched junction bases numbered 7, after V lost 4 bases and J lost 4 bases. The CDR3 has 16 residues. The CDR3, as DNA: TGTGCCAGCAGCCTCCGCGGACTAGCGGTTTACAATGAGCAGTTCTTC. Encoded protein: CASSLRGLAVYNEQFF.

The V call is TRBV27, the J call TRBJ2-3; possibly TRBD2 for D (6 bases). Germline CDR1 and CDR2: MNHEY and SMNVEV (reference sequence). The CDR3 contains 17 residues. The V end lost 3 bases, the J end lost 6 bases, and 22 bases lay between the germline ends. In DNA, the CDR3 is TGTGCCAGCAGTTTCCTTAAGACTAGGACGTTTACGGATACGCAGTATTTT. Its protein is CASSFLKTRTFTDTQYF.

The chain uses TRBV12-3 or TRBV12-4 and TRBJ2-7; D not certain. This CDR3 spans 14 amino acids. The V gene lost 6 bases and the J gene lost 12 bases, with 24 bases spanning the gap. The chain's CDR3 is CASSQHKTEETRYF. The CDR3 coding sequence is TGTGCCAGCAGCCAGCACAAGACGGAAGAGACCCGGTACTTC.

The chain combines TRBV14 with TRBJ2-7; D is ambiguous. The end of the DNA is better explained by TRBJ2-5, so the J call may be wrong. Germline CDR1 is SGHDN and CDR2 is FVKESK. This CDR3 spans 14 amino acids. The CDR3 sequence is CASSQEELVETQYF. In DNA, the CDR3 is TGTGCCAGCAGCCAAGAGGAGTTGGTGGAGACCCAGTACTTC.

The chain is built from TRBV10-3 and TRBJ2-4, with D tentatively TRBD2 (6 bases). This CDR3 has 13 residues. Germline V lookup: CDR1 ENHRY, CDR2 SYGVKD. V dropped 3 bases and J dropped 5 bases, with 8 bases sitting between them. CDR3 in amino acids: CAISDGGENIQYF. The CDR3 DNA reads as TGTGCCATCAGTGATGGCGGGGAAAACATTCAGTACTTC.

V and J are TRBV7-9 and TRBJ1-2, with 9 nucleotides matching TRBD1. After removal of 5 bases from V and 1 base from J, the junction contained 11 bases not matched to a gene. The length of the CDR3 is 17 residues. Germline V CDR1 and CDR2: SEHNR, FQNEAQ (reference sequence). CDR3 nucleotides: TGTGCCAGCAGCCCCACCGGGACAGGGACGGATAACTATGGCTACACCTTC. As protein: CASSPTGTGTDNYGYTF.

This chain connects TRBV4-3 to TRBJ1-1; no definite D call. CDR3 size: 15 residues. Germline V CDR1 and CDR2: LGHNA, YSLEER. The V gene lost 0 bases and the J gene lost 4 bases, with 12 bases spanning the gap. Here the CDR3 reads CASSQDRGIGTEAFF. The CDR3 DNA reads TGCGCCAGCAGCCAAGATCGCGGGATAGGCACTGAAGCTTTCTTT.

The chain employs TRBV4-3 and TRBJ2-3; the D call may be TRBD1 or TRBD2 (5 bases each). Trimming removed 0 bases from V and 7 bases from J, with 20 bases in between. The CDR3 is made up of 17 amino acids. Looked up from germline, CDR1 is LGHNA and CDR2 is YSLEER. The CDR3 sequence is CASSQDPGTQSRNTQYF. Here the CDR3 DNA reads TGCGCCAGCAGCCAAGATCCCGGGACCCAATCCAGAAATACGCAGTATTTT.

The chain has TRBV4-2 and TRBJ2-1, with a tentative D call TRBD1 (6 bases). This CDR3 has 18 amino acids. Per the germline V gene, CDR1 is LGHNA and CDR2 is YNFKEQ. The V and J ends lost 1 base and 0 bases respectively, with 16 bases between them. CDR3 amino acids: CASSQGESGRGSYNEQFF. CDR3 in DNA: TGTGCCAGCAGCCAAGGTGAGTCGGGCAGGGGCTCCTACAATGAGCAGTTCTTC.

DNA for the CDR3: TGTGCCAGCAGCCGGACAGGGTTAGACCAGCCCCAGCATTTT. Encoded protein: CASSRTGLDQPQHF. The V gene is TRBV14, the J gene TRBJ1-5, with 8 bases fitting TRBD1. Trimming took 4 bases from V and 7 from J; bases not matched to a gene: 6. The CDR3 sequence is 14 residues long. Per the germline V gene, CDR1 is SGHDN and CDR2 is FVKESK.

This chain joins TRBV24-1 and TRBJ2-5; D may be TRBD1 (5 bases). The J call may be in error: the DNA end matches TRBJ2-7 better. The CDR3 consists of 15 residues. CDR1 KGHDR and CDR2 SFDVKD come from the germline V gene. Written as DNA, the CDR3 is TGTGCCACCAGTCCTCCCAGACAGCCTGCGGACGAGCAGTACTTC. This sequence encodes CATSPPRQPADEQYF.

The genes are TRBV7-9 and TRBJ1-1, with TRBD1 matching over 8 bases. The V gene end was trimmed by 2 bases and the J gene end by 6 bases; junction bases not matched to a gene: 2. The CDR3 spans 13 residues. Germline values: CDR1 SEHNR, CDR2 FQNEAQ (reference sequence). The DNA for the CDR3 is TGTGCCAGCAGCTTACGGACAGGGCCTGAAGCTTTCTTT. Translation gives CASSLRTGPEAFF. Using reference TRBV7-9 and TRBJ1-1 for the parts outside the CDR3, the full variable domain is DTGVSQNPRHKITKRGQNVTFRCDPISEHNRLYWYRQTLGQGPEFLTYFQNEAQLEKSRLLSDRFSAERPKGSFSTLEIQRTEQGDSAMYLCASSLRTGPEAFFGQGTRLTVV.

This rearrangement joins TRBV7-2 to TRBJ2-1, with a weak D call TRBD2 (5 bases). V lost 7 bases and J lost 13, with 20 bases in between. The germline CDR1 and CDR2 sequences are SGHTA and FQGNSA. CDR3 length: 13 amino acids. CDR3 DNA: TGTGCCAGCACCCCTTACCGAGGGCCCACCCAGTTCTTC. It encodes CASTPYRGPTQFF.

This clonotype was seen a handful of times. The chain recombines TRBV29-1 with TRBJ2-1, with D maybe TRBD2 (7 bases). V lost 7 bases and J lost 8, with 18 bases in between. The CDR3 runs to 13 residues. Germline V gives CDR1 SQVTM, CDR2 ANQGSEA. CDR3 protein: CSGMAGAGDEQFF. The CDR3 bases are TGCAGCGGTATGGCGGGGGCGGGGGATGAGCAGTTCTTC.